This TCR beta chain was obtained from a study of shared clonotypes between healthy human individuals. General study points: Sorted-subset sequencing, rarefaction showed, was incomplete despite large depth.

About this clone itself: Antigen specificity is unknown.

Deep-level assay runs were performed. The repertoire was sequenced with immunoSEQ multiplex PCR; TCRdb's copy has only in-frame clones and lacks some. The table lists approximately 340,000 clones, roughly 80% of them singletons. Among the donors, all were Caucasian adults who lived in Nashville, Tennessee. The CDR3 is 17 residues long. Trimming pared 4 bases from V and 7 bases from J, leaving 22 bases between. Per germline, CDR1 MGHRA and CDR2 YSYEKL. V gene TRBV4-1 combines with J gene TRBJ2-2; D is uncertain. The specimen was memory CD4+ T cells sorted from blood. Subset specified: CD45RA-negative fraction. This TCR derives from a man aged 30 to 39 in good health. CDR3 coding DNA: TGCGCCAGCAGCCGAAGCGACCCGGACCCTCTGGGCGGGGAGCTGTTTTTT. It is translated as CASSRSDPDPLGGELFF.